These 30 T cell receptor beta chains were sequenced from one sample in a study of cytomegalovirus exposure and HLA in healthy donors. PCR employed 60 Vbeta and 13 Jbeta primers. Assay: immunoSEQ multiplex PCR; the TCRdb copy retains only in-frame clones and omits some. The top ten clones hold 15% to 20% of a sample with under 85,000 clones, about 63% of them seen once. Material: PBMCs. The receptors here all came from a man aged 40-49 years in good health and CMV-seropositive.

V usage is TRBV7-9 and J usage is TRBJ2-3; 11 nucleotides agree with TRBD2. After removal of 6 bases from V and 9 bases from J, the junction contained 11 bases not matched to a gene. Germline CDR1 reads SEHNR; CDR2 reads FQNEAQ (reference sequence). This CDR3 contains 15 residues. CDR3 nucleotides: TGTGCCAGCAGGGAAGGACTAGCGGGCGGGAACACGCAGTATTTT. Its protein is CASREGLAGGNTQYF.

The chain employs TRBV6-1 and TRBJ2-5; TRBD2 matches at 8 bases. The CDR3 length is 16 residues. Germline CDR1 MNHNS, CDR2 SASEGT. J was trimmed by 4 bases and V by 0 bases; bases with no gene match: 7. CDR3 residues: CASSEALTGGLETQYF. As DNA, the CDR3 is TGTGCCAGCAGTGAAGCGTTGACGGGAGGGTTAGAGACCCAGTACTTC.

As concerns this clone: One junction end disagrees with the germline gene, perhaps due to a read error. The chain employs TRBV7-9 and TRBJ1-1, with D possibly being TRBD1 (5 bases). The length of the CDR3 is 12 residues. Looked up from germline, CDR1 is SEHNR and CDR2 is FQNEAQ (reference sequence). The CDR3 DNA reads TGTTCCAGCAGCTTAGGGGAGAAACAAGCTTTCTTT. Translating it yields CSSSLGEKQAFF.

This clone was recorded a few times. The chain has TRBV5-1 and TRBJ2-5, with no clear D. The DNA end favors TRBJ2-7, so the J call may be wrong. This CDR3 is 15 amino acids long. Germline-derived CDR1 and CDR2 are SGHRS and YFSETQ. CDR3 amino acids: CASSFNYDSSYEQYF. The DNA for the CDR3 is TGCGCCAGCAGCTTTAACTACGATTCCTCCTACGAGCAGTACTTC.

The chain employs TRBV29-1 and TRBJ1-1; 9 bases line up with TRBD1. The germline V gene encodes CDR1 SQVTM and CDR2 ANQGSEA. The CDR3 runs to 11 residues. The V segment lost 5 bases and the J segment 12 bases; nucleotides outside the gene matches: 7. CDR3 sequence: CSVISGQGSFF. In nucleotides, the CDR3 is TGCAGCGTTATATCGGGACAGGGTTCTTTCTTT.

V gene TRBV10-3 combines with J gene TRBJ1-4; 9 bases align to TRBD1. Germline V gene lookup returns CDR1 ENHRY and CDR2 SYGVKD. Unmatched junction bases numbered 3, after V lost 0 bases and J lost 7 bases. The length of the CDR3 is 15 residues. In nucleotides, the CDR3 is TGTGCCATCAGTGAGTCCACAGGGGGCTTTGAAAAACTGTTTTTT. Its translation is CAISESTGGFEKLFF.

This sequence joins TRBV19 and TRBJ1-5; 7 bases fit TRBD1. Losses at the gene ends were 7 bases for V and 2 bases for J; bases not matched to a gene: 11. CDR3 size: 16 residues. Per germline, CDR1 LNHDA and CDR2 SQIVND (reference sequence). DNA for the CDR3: TGTGCCAGTAACCCAACAGGGGCCGGAGGCAATCAGCCCCAGCATTTT. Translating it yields CASNPTGAGGNQPQHF.

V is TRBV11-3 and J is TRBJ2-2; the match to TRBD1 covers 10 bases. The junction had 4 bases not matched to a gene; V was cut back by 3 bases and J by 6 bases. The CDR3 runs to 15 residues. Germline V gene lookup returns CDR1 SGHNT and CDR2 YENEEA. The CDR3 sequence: CASSFSGQGAGELFF. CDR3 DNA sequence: TGTGCCAGCAGCTTTTCCGGACAGGGGGCCGGGGAGCTGTTTTTT.

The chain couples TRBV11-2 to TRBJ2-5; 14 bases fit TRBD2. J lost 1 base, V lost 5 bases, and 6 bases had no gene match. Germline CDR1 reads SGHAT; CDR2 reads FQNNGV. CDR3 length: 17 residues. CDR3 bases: TGTGCCAGCAGCCCAGGGACTAGCGGGAGAAGCCAAGAGACCCAGTACTTC. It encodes CASSPGTSGRSQETQYF.

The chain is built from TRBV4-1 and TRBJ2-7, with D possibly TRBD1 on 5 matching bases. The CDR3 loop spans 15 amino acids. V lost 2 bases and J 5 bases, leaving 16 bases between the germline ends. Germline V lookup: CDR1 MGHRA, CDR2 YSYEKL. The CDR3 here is CASSQMPRGGDEQYF. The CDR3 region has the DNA TGCGCCAGCAGCCAAATGCCTAGGGGTGGGGACGAGCAGTACTTC.

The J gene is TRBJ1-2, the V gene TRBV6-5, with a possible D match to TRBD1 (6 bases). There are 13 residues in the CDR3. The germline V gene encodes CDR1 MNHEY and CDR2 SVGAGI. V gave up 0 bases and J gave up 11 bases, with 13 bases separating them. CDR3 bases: TGTGCCAGCAGTTACTCTGGCAGGGGCAGGTACACCTTC. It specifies CASSYSGRGRYTF.

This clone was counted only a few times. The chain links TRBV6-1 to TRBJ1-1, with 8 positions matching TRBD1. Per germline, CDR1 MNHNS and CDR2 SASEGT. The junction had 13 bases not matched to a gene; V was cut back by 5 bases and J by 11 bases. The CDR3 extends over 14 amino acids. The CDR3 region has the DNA TGTGCCAGCAGTTTCGGGACCCAGGGGGCGGACGCTTTCTTT. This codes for CASSFGTQGADAFF.

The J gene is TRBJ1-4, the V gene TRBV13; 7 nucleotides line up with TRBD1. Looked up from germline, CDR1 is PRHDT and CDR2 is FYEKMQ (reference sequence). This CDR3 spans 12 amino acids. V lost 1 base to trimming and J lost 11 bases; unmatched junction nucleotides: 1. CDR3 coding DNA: TGTGCCAGCAGCTTAGAACAGGGGAAACTGTTTTTT. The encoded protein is CASSLEQGKLFF.

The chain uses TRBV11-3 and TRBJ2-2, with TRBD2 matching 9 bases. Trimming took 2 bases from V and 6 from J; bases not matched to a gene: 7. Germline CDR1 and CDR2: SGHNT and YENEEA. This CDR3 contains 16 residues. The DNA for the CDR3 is TGTGCCAGCAGCTTAATGTGGCGGGAGGGCGCCGGGGAGCTGTTTTTT. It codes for CASSLMWREGAGELFF.

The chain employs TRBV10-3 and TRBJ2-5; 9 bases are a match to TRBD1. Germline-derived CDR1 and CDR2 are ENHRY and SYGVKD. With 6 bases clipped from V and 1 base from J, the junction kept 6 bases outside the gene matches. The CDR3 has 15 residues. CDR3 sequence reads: CAISILGQGQETQYF. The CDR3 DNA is TGTGCCATCAGCATACTGGGACAGGGCCAAGAGACCCAGTACTTC.

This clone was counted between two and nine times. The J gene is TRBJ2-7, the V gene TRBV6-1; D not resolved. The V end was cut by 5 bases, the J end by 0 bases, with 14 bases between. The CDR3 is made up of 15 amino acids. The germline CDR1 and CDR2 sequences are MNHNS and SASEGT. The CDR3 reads CASSFEPYSSYEQYF. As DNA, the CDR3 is TGTGCCAGCAGTTTTGAACCCTACAGCTCCTACGAGCAGTACTTC.

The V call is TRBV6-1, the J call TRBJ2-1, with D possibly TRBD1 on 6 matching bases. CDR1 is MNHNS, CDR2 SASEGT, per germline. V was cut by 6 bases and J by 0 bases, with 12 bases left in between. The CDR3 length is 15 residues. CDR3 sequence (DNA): TGTGCCAGCAGCGTCGACAGGTACTCCTACAATGAGCAGTTCTTC. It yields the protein CASSVDRYSYNEQFF.

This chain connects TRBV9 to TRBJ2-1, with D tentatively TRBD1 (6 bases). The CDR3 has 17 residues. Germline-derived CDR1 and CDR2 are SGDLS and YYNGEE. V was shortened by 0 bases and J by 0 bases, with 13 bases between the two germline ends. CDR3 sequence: CASSVVGLTGSYNEQFF. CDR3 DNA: TGTGCCAGCAGCGTAGTTGGGTTGACAGGCTCCTACAATGAGCAGTTCTTC.

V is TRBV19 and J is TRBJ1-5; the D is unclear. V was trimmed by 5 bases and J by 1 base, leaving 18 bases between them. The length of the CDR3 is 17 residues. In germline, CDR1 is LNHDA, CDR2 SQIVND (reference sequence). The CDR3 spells CASSPSPPTLSNQPQHF. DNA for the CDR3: TGTGCCAGTAGTCCCTCCCCGCCCACTTTGAGCAATCAGCCCCAGCATTTT.

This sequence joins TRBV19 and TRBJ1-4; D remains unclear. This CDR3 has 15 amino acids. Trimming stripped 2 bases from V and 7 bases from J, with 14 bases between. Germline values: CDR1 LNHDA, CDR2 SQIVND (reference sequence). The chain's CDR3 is CASSIIGLTSEKLFF. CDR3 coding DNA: TGTGCCAGTAGTATAATTGGGCTTACGAGTGAAAAACTGTTTTTT.

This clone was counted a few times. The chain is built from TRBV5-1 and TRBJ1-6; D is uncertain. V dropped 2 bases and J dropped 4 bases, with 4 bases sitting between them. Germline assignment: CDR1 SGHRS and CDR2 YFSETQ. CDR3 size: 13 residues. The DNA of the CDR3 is TGCGCCAGCAGCTTTACTTATAATTCACCCCTCCACTTT. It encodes CASSFTYNSPLHF.

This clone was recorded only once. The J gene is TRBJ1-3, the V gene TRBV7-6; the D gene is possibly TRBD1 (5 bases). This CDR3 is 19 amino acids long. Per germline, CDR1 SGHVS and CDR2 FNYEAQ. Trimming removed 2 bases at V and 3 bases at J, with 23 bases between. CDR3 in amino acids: CASSLTGQGGGLFGNTIYF. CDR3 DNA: TGTGCCAGCAGCTTAACGGGTCAGGGAGGTGGTCTCTTTGGAAACACCATATATTTT.

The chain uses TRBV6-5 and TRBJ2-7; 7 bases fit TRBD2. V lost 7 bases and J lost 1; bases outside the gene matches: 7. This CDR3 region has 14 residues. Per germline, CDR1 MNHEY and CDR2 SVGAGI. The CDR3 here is CASIEGGPSYEQYF. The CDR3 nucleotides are TGTGCCAGCATAGAGGGAGGGCCTTCCTACGAGCAGTACTTC.

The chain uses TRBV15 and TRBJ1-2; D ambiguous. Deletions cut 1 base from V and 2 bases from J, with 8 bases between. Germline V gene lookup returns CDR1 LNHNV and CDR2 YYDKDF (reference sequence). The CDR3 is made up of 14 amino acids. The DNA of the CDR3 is TGTGCCACCAGCAGAGCCCTAGGCAACTATGGCTACACCTTC. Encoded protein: CATSRALGNYGYTF.

CDR3 loop: CASSEGSGTPGANVLTF. The CDR3 bases are TGTGCCAGCAGTGAAGGTAGCGGGACTCCTGGGGCCAACGTCCTGACTTTC. V usage is TRBV6-1 and J usage is TRBJ2-6, with 8 bases that match TRBD2. The CDR3 runs 17 residues. The junction had 4 bases not matched to a gene; V was cut back by 1 base and J by 2 bases. Looked up from germline, CDR1 is MNHNS and CDR2 is SASEGT.

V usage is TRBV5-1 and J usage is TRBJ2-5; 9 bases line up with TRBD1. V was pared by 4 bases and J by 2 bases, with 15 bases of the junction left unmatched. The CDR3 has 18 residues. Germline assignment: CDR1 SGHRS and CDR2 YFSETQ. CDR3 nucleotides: TGCGCCAGCAGCGTAGGGACAGGGCTTTCCCTAGGGCAAGAGACCCAGTACTTC. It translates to CASSVGTGLSLGQETQYF. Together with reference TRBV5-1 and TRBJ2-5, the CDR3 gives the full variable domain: KAGVTQTPRYLIKTRGQQVTLSCSPISGHRSVSWYQQTPGQGLQFLFEYFSETQRNKGNFPGRFSGRQFSNSRSEMNVSTLELGDSALYLCASSVGTGLSLGQETQYFGPGTRLLVL.

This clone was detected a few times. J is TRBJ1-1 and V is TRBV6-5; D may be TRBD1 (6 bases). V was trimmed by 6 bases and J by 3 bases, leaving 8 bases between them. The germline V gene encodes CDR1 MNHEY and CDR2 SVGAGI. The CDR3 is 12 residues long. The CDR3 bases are TGTGCCAGCAGAGGGGGGGACACTGAAGCTTTCTTT. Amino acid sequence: CASRGGDTEAFF.

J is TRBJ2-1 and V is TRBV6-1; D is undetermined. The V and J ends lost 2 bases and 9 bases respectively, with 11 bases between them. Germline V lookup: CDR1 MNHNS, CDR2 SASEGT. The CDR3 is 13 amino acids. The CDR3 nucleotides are TGTGCCAGCAGTGAACTTCAGGTCGGTGAGCAGTTCTTC. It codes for CASSELQVGEQFF.

In DNA form, the CDR3 reads TGTGCCAGCAGCCTGTATCTTCTAGCGGGAGGTACCGGGGAGCTGTTTTTT. Its translation: CASSLYLLAGGTGELFF. V is TRBV5-5 and J is TRBJ2-2; the match to TRBD2 covers 11 bases. CDR1 and CDR2 (germline): SGHKS, YYEKEE (reference sequence). Losses at the gene ends were 4 bases for V and 5 bases for J; bases not matched to a gene: 10. The CDR3 is 17 residues long.

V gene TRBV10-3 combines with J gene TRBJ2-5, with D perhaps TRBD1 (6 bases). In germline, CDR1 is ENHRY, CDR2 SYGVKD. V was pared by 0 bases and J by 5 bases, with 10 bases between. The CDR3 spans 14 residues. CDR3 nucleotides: TGTGCCATCAGTGAGTCAGTTCAGGGGGAGACCCAGTACTTC. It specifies CAISESVQGETQYF.